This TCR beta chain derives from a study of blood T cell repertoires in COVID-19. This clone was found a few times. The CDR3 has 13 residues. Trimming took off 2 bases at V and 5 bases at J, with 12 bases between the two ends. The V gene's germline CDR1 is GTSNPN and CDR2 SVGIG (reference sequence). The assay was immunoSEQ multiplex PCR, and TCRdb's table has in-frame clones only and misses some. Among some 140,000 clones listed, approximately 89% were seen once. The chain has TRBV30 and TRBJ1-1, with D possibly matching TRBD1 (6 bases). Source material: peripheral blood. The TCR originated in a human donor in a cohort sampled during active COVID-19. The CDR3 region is CAWSFTGKTEAFF. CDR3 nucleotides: TGTGCCTGGAGTTTTACAGGGAAAACTGAAGCTTTCTTT.